These 8 T cell receptor beta chains were all obtained from the same sample, sequenced in a study of spatial heterogeneity in lung cancer. The time point was: blood at routine non-recurrence follow-up after resection. Unsorted samples of tumor, nontumor lung or frozen PBMC had their whole RNA sequenced. Each CDR3 protein gets one entry after TCRdb re-called the 5' RACE reads with MiXCR. The sample has fewer than 60,000 distinct CDR3 sequences; roughly 7% are singletons. This specimen was PBMCs, taken at follow-up. The receptors shown here come from a female donor with early-stage non-small cell lung cancer.

This clonotype was counted many times. This rearrangement joins TRBV6-5 to TRBJ2-1, with TRBD2 matching over 7 bases. Per germline, CDR1 MNHEY and CDR2 SVGAGI. V lost 4 bases to trimming and J lost 5 bases; unmatched junction nucleotides: 8. The CDR3 is made up of 15 amino acids. CDR3 loop: CASSSQASGNNEQFF. The DNA for the CDR3 is TGTGCCAGCAGTTCCCAGGCTAGCGGAAACAATGAGCAGTTCTTC.

This clonotype was detected only a few times. The rearrangement uses TRBV20-1 and TRBJ1-6; D may be TRBD1 (6 bases). Germline loops: CDR1 DFQATT, CDR2 SNEGSKA (reference sequence). The ends were cut back, 0 bases at V and 0 bases at J, with 18 bases in the middle. The CDR3 sequence is 19 residues long. This CDR3 reads CSARDFLLKGGSYNSPLHF. The CDR3 DNA sequence: TGCAGTGCTAGAGATTTTCTTTTAAAAGGGGGCTCCTATAATTCACCCCTCCACTTT.

V usage is TRBV5-1 and J usage is TRBJ2-3; the match to TRBD1 covers 9 bases. CDR3 size: 15 residues. CDR1 SGHRS and CDR2 YFSETQ come from the germline V gene. With 4 bases clipped from V and 4 bases from J, the junction kept 7 bases outside the gene matches. CDR3 nucleotides: TGCGCCAGCAGCATGGCGGACAGGGGCGCAGATACGCAGTATTTT. Translating gives CASSMADRGADTQYF.

This clonotype was counted ten times or more. The junction departs from the called germline gene at one end, perhaps through a read error. The rearrangement uses TRBV15 and TRBJ1-4; 8 positions agree with TRBD1. CDR3 length equals 15 residues. Per the germline V gene, CDR1 is LNHNV and CDR2 is YYDKDF (reference sequence). The CDR3 reads CATSREGQGGEKLFF. CDR3 nucleotide sequence: TGTGCCACCAGCCGAGAAGGACAGGGAGGGGAAAAACTGTTTTTT.

V is TRBV27 and J is TRBJ2-7; tentatively, D is TRBD2 (6 bases). V lost 4 bases, J lost 0 bases, and 13 bases lay in between. Germline lookup yields CDR1 MNHEY and CDR2 SMNVEV (reference sequence). CDR3 length: 15 amino acids. CDR3 DNA: TGTGCCAGCAGTTCGGCCGGGACTGTCTCCTACGAGCAGTACTTC. Protein: CASSSAGTVSYEQYF.

This clonotype has just a few counts. The chain uses TRBV3-1 and TRBJ2-6, with TRBD1 matching over 12 bases. V trimming: 4 bases; J trimming: 2 bases; junction bases outside the gene matches: 9. This CDR3 has 19 amino acids. Germline CDR1 and CDR2: LGHDT and YNNKEL (reference sequence). CDR3 region: CASSRRDRGRTAGANVLTF. In DNA form, the CDR3 reads TGTGCCAGCAGCCGCCGGGACAGGGGGCGTACAGCTGGGGCCAACGTCCTGACTTTC.

This clonotype occurred many times. The gene calls are TRBV12-3 or TRBV12-4 and TRBJ1-1; the D gene is possibly TRBD1 (6 bases). V lost 6 bases, J lost 1 base, and 12 bases lay in between. This CDR3 has 14 amino acids. The CDR3 protein is CASRTGSRNTEAFF. CDR3 coding DNA: TGTGCCAGCAGAACAGGGTCGAGGAACACTGAAGCTTTCTTT.

In this sample, this clonotype turned up many times. The chain recombines TRBV5-6 with TRBJ1-5; no clear D. The CDR3 has 15 residues. Trimming cost V 1 base and J 5 bases, with 13 bases left between them. Germline assignment: CDR1 SGHDT and CDR2 YYEEEE. CDR3 DNA sequence: TGTGCCAGCAGCTTGTCTGGAGTCGGGGATCAGCCCCAGCATTTT. Translation: CASSLSGVGDQPQHF.